Shown below are 20 T cell receptor beta chains from a single sample sequenced in a study of OX40 agonist ivuxolimab in advanced cancers. TCRdb keeps only in-frame clones here, not all; method: immunoSEQ multiplex PCR. The table has 30,000 to 35,000 clones, 65% to 75% seen once. The specimen comprised CD4+ or CD8+ T cells sorted from blood, sampled in a trial of the OX40 agonist ivuxolimab. These receptors came from an adult with an advanced solid tumor such as melanoma, head and neck, liver or kidney cancer.

The chain recombines TRBV6-6 with TRBJ1-2; D may be TRBD1 (6 bases). The germline CDR1 and CDR2 sequences are MNHNY and SVGAGI (reference sequence). This CDR3 is built from 14 residues. V lost 6 bases, J lost 4 bases, and 15 bases lay in between. CDR3 coding DNA: TGTGCCAGCAGCTTGGGGGCGCGGAGCTATGGCTACACCTTC. Protein: CASSLGARSYGYTF.

This clone was picked up a small number of times. The chain joins TRBV25-1 to TRBJ2-6; tentative D call: TRBD2 (5 bases). Trimming shortened V by 0 bases and J by 2 bases, and 11 bases separated the two germline ends. CDR3 length: 17 amino acids. Germline-derived CDR1 and CDR2 are MGHDK and SYGVNS. CDR3 coding DNA: TGTGCCAGCAGTGAATATGGGGTCGGGACTGGGGCCAACGTCCTGACTTTC. Protein: CASSEYGVGTGANVLTF.

The chain is built from TRBV4-1 and TRBJ2-7, with D perhaps TRBD2 (6 bases). Germline V gene data show CDR1 as MGHRA and CDR2 as YSYEKL. There are 13 residues in the CDR3. Trimming left V 2 bases short and J 1 base short, with 6 bases between. CDR3 sequence (DNA): TGCGCCAGCAGCCAACGGGAGTCCTACGAGCAGTACTTC. It translates to CASSQRESYEQYF.

This chain joins TRBV20-1 and TRBJ2-7; D tentatively reads TRBD1 or TRBD2 (5 bases each). CDR3 length: 11 amino acids. Germline-derived CDR1 and CDR2 are DFQATT and SNEGSKA (reference sequence). Trimming pared 4 bases from V and 2 bases from J, leaving 6 bases between. CDR3 nucleotides: TGCAGTGCTACGGGACCCTACGAGCAGTACTTC. Translated, it gives CSATGPYEQYF.

This clone was seen only once. The chain combines TRBV5-1 with TRBJ1-2, with 9 bases that match TRBD1. V shed 3 bases, J shed 5 bases, and the junction held 5 bases outside the gene matches. The CDR3 spans 14 residues. Germline lookup yields CDR1 SGHRS and CDR2 YFSETQ. The CDR3 is CASSSGQGWYGYTF. The CDR3 DNA follows: TGCGCCAGCAGCTCAGGACAGGGGTGGTATGGCTACACCTTC.

This clone was seen a handful of times. This chain links TRBV18 with TRBJ1-2; tentative D call: TRBD1 (5 bases). The CDR3 loop spans 14 amino acids. Germline V gene lookup returns CDR1 KGHSH and CDR2 LQKENI. Trimming removed 6 bases at V and 9 bases at J, with 20 bases between. The CDR3 loop is CASSPQVGGVRYTF. For the CDR3, the DNA is TGTGCCAGCTCCCCTCAAGTGGGAGGGGTACGCTACACCTTC.

Only a few counts were recorded for this clone. The chain combines TRBV28 with TRBJ2-7; maybe TRBD1 (5 bases). In germline, CDR1 is MDHEN, CDR2 SYDVKM. This CDR3 spans 14 amino acids. V lost 1 base, J lost 3 bases, and 10 bases lay in between. The CDR3 DNA reads as TGTGCCAGCAGTTTATTAGGGGTACTCTACGAGCAGTACTTC. Its translation is CASSLLGVLYEQYF.

CDR3 coding DNA: TGTGCCAGCAGGAGAGGGGGGAACACCGGGGAGCTGTTTTTT. Its translation is CASRRGGNTGELFF. The V call is TRBV6-5, the J call TRBJ2-2, with D possibly being TRBD1 (6 bases). Germline values: CDR1 MNHEY, CDR2 SVGAGI. This CDR3 is 14 amino acids long. The V and J ends lost 6 bases and 1 base respectively, with 9 bases between them.

This clone was seen only a few times. The V and J genes are TRBV5-8 and TRBJ2-7; D call uncertain. CDR1 SGHTS and CDR2 YDEGEE come from the germline V gene. The CDR3 is 11 residues long. Between the trimmed V and J ends, which lost 0 bases and 4 bases, there was a span of 2 bases. CDR3: CASSLDYEQYF. The CDR3 coding sequence is TGTGCCAGCAGCTTGGATTACGAGCAGTACTTC.

The genes are TRBV2 and TRBJ1-6; D unclear. CDR1 is SNHLY and CDR2 is FYNNEI in the germline V gene. Trimming took off 4 bases at V and 10 bases at J, with 8 bases between the two ends. The CDR3 sequence is 12 residues long. The CDR3 region is CASSAYTSPLHF. The CDR3 DNA sequence: TGTGCCAGCAGTGCCTACACGTCACCCCTCCACTTT.

This chain connects TRBV30 to TRBJ2-7, with D perhaps matching TRBD1 (5 bases). From germline, CDR1 is GTSNPN and CDR2 SVGIG (reference sequence). V dropped 2 bases and J dropped 6 bases, with 8 bases sitting between them. The CDR3 runs to 11 residues. The CDR3 DNA follows: TGTGCCTGGAGTCGACAGACCGAGCAGTACTTC. Translation: CAWSRQTEQYF. Full variable domain (remainder filled in from reference TRBV30 and TRBJ2-7): SQTIHQWPATLVQPVGSPLSLECTVEGTSNPNLYWYRQAAGRGLQLLFYSVGIGQISSEVPQNLSASRPQDRQFILSSKKLLLSDSGFYLCAWSRQTEQYFGPGTRLTVT.

J is TRBJ1-1 and V is TRBV10-1; D is undetermined. The V gene lost 3 bases and the J gene lost 3 bases, with 11 bases spanning the gap. Germline V gene sequence: CDR1 WNHNN, CDR2 SYGVQD (reference sequence). This CDR3 spans 14 amino acids. CDR3 in DNA: TGCGCCAGCAGTGAAGGGATAGAAGACACTGAAGCTTTCTTT. Its protein product is CASSEGIEDTEAFF.

The genes are TRBV9 and TRBJ1-5, with D perhaps TRBD1 (5 bases). The CDR3 loop spans 15 amino acids. Trimming took off 3 bases at V and 4 bases at J, with 14 bases between the two ends. Germline V gene sequence: CDR1 SGDLS, CDR2 YYNGEE. CDR3 sequence: CASSADARGNQPQHF. The CDR3 nucleotides are TGTGCCAGCAGCGCCGACGCCCGGGGGAATCAGCCCCAGCATTTT.

This clone was recorded a few times. The genes are TRBV5-1 and TRBJ2-3; the match to TRBD1 covers 7 bases. The CDR3 length is 16 residues. J gave up 3 bases and V 5 bases, and 12 bases lay outside the gene matches. CDR1 and CDR2 from the germline V gene are SGHRS and YFSETQ. In nucleotides, the CDR3 is TGCGCCAGCAGTCCCAACGTAGGGGGCGGAACAGATACGCAGTATTTT. Encoded protein: CASSPNVGGGTDTQYF.

The chain links TRBV5-4 to TRBJ2-3; 9 positions match TRBD1. CDR1 is SGHNT, CDR2 YYREEE, per germline (reference sequence). CDR3 length: 15 amino acids. With 2 bases clipped from V and 2 bases from J, the junction kept 3 bases outside the gene matches. The CDR3 bases are TGTGCCAGCAGCTTCCGGGACAGGGTCACAGATACGCAGTATTTT. This encodes CASSFRDRVTDTQYF. The full variable domain, rest sourced from reference TRBV5-4 and TRBJ2-3, is ETGVTQSPTHLIKTRGQQVTLRCSSQSGHNTVSWYQQALGQGPQFIFQYYREEENGRGNFPPRFSGLQFPNYSSELNVNALELDDSALYLCASSFRDRVTDTQYFGPGTRLTVL.

The J gene is TRBJ2-7, the V gene TRBV9; D ambiguous. The germline V and J ends were trimmed by 0 bases and 3 bases, with 7 bases remaining between them. The CDR3 is 13 amino acids. Germline V CDR1 and CDR2: SGDLS, YYNGEE. CDR3 in DNA: TGTGCCAGCAGCGTAGGGCCCAACTACGAGCAGTACGTC. Protein sequence: CASSVGPNYEQYV.

The rearrangement joins TRBV5-4 to TRBJ2-3; 12 bases map to TRBD2. Per the germline V gene, CDR1 is SGHNT and CDR2 is YYREEE (reference sequence). Trimming cost V 4 bases and J 1 base; bases outside gene matches: 4. The CDR3 extends over 16 amino acids. CDR3 DNA: TGTGCCAGCAGCCTCCGACTAGCGGGGGGCACAGATACGCAGTATTTT. This codes for CASSLRLAGGTDTQYF.

J is TRBJ1-3 and V is TRBV7-2; tentatively, D is TRBD1 (5 bases). Germline V gives CDR1 SGHTA, CDR2 FQGNSA. The CDR3 loop spans 14 amino acids. Trimming cost V 5 bases and J 2 bases, with 10 bases left between them. DNA of the CDR3: TGTGCCAGCAGCACCCCGGGGCCTGGAAACACCATATATTTT. The encoded protein is CASSTPGPGNTIYF.

This chain joins TRBV6-5 and TRBJ1-6; TRBD1 might be the D (6 bases). V was clipped by 2 bases and J by 7 bases, with 6 bases between them. From germline, CDR1 is MNHEY and CDR2 SVGAGI. This CDR3 comprises 13 residues. The CDR3 coding sequence is TGTGCCAGCAGTTACAGGGGGAATTCACCCCTCCACTTT. It translates to CASSYRGNSPLHF.

The V call is TRBV2, the J call TRBJ2-5, with 8 bases lining up with TRBD2. The CDR3 has 13 amino acids. Germline lookup yields CDR1 SNHLY and CDR2 FYNNEI. V trimming: 6 bases; J trimming: 2 bases; junction bases outside the gene matches: 2. This CDR3 is CASRRGGQETQYF. The CDR3, as DNA: TGTGCCAGCAGACGGGGGGGGCAAGAGACCCAGTACTTC.